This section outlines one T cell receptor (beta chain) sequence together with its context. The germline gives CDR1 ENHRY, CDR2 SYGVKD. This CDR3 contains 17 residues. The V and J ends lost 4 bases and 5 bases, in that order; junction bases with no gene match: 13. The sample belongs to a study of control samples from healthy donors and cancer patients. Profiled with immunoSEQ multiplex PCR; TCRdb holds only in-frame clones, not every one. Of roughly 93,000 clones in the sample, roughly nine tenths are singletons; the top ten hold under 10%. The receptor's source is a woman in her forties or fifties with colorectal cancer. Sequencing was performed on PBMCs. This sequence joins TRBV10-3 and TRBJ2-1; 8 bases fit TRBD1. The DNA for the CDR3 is TGTGCCATCAGTGGGACAGGGAACTCACAAACGGACAATGAGCAGTTCTTC. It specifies CAISGTGNSQTDNEQFF.